Listed below are T cell receptor beta chains from one sample, sequenced in a study of T cell responses to AZD1222 COVID-19 vaccine. Sequencing used immunoSEQ multiplex PCR; TCRdb keeps in-frame clones, though not all of them. The sample holds about 150,000 clones, roughly 85% seen once. Source: peripheral blood, taken 28 days after the second dose of the MenACWY control vaccine. The receptors here all came from an adult who received the MenACWY meningococcal vaccine as a control. The conserved cysteine and the conserved F or W are not part of the CDR3 here.

v_gene: TRBV7-2
j_gene: TRBJ2-7
CDR3aa: ASSSLHGYEQY

v_gene: TRBV19
j_gene: TRBJ1-2
CDR3aa: ASGGGNYGYT

v_gene: TRBV27
j_gene: TRBJ2-1
CDR3aa: ASSFPNYNEQF

v_gene: TRBV4-1
j_gene: TRBJ2-1
CDR3aa: ASSQGDSLLHNEQF

v_gene: TRBV2
j_gene: TRBJ1-2
CDR3aa: ASGKEYEGYT

v_gene: TRBV4-3
j_gene: TRBJ1-1
CDR3aa: ASSHGQGALGTEAF

v_gene: TRBV7-3
j_gene: TRBJ2-4
CDR3aa: ASSLGGAGAKNIQY

v_gene: TRBV6-4
j_gene: TRBJ2-1
CDR3aa: ASSVGGGPYEQF

v_gene: TRBV5-6
j_gene: TRBJ2-5
CDR3aa: ASSLTGARETQY

v_gene: TRBV6-5
j_gene: TRBJ1-2
CDR3aa: ASTPNSNYGYT

v_gene: TRBV7-2
j_gene: TRBJ2-7
CDR3aa: ASSFFAGPYEQY

v_gene: TRBV5-1
j_gene: TRBJ2-5
CDR3aa: ASSFSGGRGETQY

v_gene: TRBV24-1
j_gene: TRBJ1-1
CDR3aa: ATSGAGGNTEAF

v_gene: TRBV28
j_gene: TRBJ2-1
CDR3aa: ASSFRLAGGREQF

v_gene: TRBV6-2/TRBV6-3
j_gene: TRBJ1-5
CDR3aa: ASSYSRARGDYQPQH

v_gene: TRBV5-1
j_gene: TRBJ2-2
CDR3aa: ASSLGLADTGELF

v_gene: TRBV4-1
j_gene: TRBJ2-1
CDR3aa: ASSQDEAGYNEQF

v_gene: TRBV11-3
j_gene: TRBJ2-7
CDR3aa: ASSLGGIYEQY

v_gene: TRBV28
j_gene: TRBJ2-2
CDR3aa: ASSPLLAGGNTGELF

v_gene: TRBV7-9
j_gene: TRBJ2-5
CDR3aa: ASSPGLAGGLQETQY

v_gene: TRBV5-1
j_gene: TRBJ2-1
CDR3aa: ASSQAVNNEQF

v_gene: TRBV3-1/TRBV3-2
j_gene: TRBJ1-2
CDR3aa: ASSQGEPYGYT

v_gene: TRBV5-1
j_gene: TRBJ2-7
CDR3aa: ASSLVSGGTYEQY

v_gene: TRBV24-1
j_gene: TRBJ2-1
CDR3aa: ATSDLDEQF

v_gene: TRBV28
j_gene: TRBJ2-3
CDR3aa: ASSSTTDTQY